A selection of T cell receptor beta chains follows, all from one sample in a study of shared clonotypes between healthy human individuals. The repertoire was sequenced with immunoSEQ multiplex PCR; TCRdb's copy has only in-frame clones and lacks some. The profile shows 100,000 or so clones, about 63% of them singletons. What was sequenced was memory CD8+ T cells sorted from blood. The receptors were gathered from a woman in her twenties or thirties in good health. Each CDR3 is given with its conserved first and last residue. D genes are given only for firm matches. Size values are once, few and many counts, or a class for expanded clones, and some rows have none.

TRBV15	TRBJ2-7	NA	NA	TGTGCCACCAGCGGCGGGACAGCCTCCTACGAGCAGTACTTC	CATSGGTASYEQYF
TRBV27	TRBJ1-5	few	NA	TGTGCCAGCAGTTTAAATGGAGGGCAGCGCAATCAGCCCCAGCATTTT	CASSLNGGQRNQPQHF
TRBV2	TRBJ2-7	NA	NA	TGTGCCAGCAGTGAAGGCCTAGCGCGATACGAGCAGTACTTC	CASSEGLARYEQYF
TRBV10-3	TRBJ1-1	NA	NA	TGTGCCATCAGGGAAAAGACAGGGAACACTGAAGCTTTCTTT	CAIREKTGNTEAFF
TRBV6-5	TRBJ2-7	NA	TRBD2	TGTGCCAGCAGTTACTTTAGCGGGAGGGAGCAGTACTTC	CASSYFSGREQYF
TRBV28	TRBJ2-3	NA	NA	TGTGCCAGCAGCTTCGACCCGGGGCACACAGATACGCAGTATTTT	CASSFDPGHTDTQYF
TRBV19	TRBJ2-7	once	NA	TGTGCCAGCACCACTGGGGTTTCCTACGAGCAGTACTTC	CASTTGVSYEQYF
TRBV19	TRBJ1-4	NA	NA	TGTGCCAGCAGGGACCGAACTAATGAAAAACTGTTTTTT	CASRDRTNEKLFF
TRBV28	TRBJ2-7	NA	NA	TGTGCCAGCAGTTTATGGCGGGTACCCTACGAGCAGTACTTC	CASSLWRVPYEQYF
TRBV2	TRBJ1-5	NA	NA	TGTGCCAGCAGTGAAGGGCCCCCGCAGGTAGGGTGGTTTTCGCCCCAGCATTTT	CASSEGPPQVGWFSPQHF
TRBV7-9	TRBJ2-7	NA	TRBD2	TGTGCCAGCTTCCCAGGACTAGCGGGGCCTATTGCTACCTCCTACGAGCAGTACTTC	CASFPGLAGPIATSYEQYF
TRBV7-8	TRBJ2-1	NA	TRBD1	TGTGCCAGCAGCTACGACAGGGGGGGATACAATGAGCAGTTCTTC	CASSYDRGGYNEQFF
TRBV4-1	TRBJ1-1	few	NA	TGCGCCAGCAGCCAAGGTGACGACCTCAACACTGAAGCTTTCTTT	CASSQGDDLNTEAFF
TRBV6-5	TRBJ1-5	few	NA	TGTGCCAGCAGTTCCACCAATCAGCCCCAGCATTTT	CASSSTNQPQHF
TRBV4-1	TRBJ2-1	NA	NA	TGCGCCAGCAGCCAAGAGAGGCTAGCGAGGAATGAGCAGTTCTTC	CASSQERLARNEQFF
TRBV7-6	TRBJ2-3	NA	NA	TGTGCCAGCAGCTTATCTTTCTCGTTCTTAGCAGGAGATACGCAGTATTTT	CASSLSFSFLAGDTQYF
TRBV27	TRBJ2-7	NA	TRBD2	TGTGCCAGCAGTTCGCCTAGCGGGAGCCACGAGCAGTACTTC	CASSSPSGSHEQYF
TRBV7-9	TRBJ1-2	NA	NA	TGTGCCAGCAGCCGCGATAGTACAAGGATCGGCTACACCTTC	CASSRDSTRIGYTF
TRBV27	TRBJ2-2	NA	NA	TGTGCCAGCAGTTCGGGAGCTAACACCGGGGAGCTGTTTTTT	CASSSGANTGELFF
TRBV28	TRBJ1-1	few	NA	TGTGCCAGCAGTTTTATGGACACCACTGAAGCTTTCTTT	CASSFMDTTEAFF
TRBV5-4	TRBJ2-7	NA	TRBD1	TGTGCCAGCAGCGCGGGACAGGGGTATTACGAGCAGTACTTC	CASSAGQGYYEQYF
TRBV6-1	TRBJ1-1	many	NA	TGTGCCAGCAGTCGATATGCGAACACTGAAGCTTTCTTT	CASSRYANTEAFF
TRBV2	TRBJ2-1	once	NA	TGTGCCAGCAGTGGCCGACAGTACCCCTTATACAATGAGCAGTTCTTC	CASSGRQYPLYNEQFF
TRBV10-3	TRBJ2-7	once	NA	TGTGCCATCGGGGTGCAGGGATTCTACGAGCAGTACTTC	CAIGVQGFYEQYF
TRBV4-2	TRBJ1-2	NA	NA	TGTGCCAGCAGCTTGGTGTCAGAGTTTAACTATGGCTACACCTTC	CASSLVSEFNYGYTF
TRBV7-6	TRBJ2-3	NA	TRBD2	TGTGCCAGCAGCGCCGATAGCGGGAGGCTGACAGATACGCAGTATTTT	CASSADSGRLTDTQYF
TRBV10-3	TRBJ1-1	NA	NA	TGTGCCATCAGTGAGTCGGCGGGGGGTTACGAAGCTTTCTTT	CAISESAGGYEAFF
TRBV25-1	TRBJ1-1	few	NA	TGTGCCAGCAGTGAATACCAGGAAGAGAAGAACACTGAAGCTTTCTTT	CASSEYQEEKNTEAFF
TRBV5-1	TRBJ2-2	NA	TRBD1	TGCGCCAACAGACAGGGGGTCAACGGGGAGCTGTTTTTT	CANRQGVNGELFF
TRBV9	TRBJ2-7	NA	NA	TGTGCCAGCAGTCCCGGAACCCTCTACGAGCAGTACTTC	CASSPGTLYEQYF
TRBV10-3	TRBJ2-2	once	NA	TGTGCCATCCATGAGGGAAAGGAAACCGGGGAGCTGTTTTTT	CAIHEGKETGELFF
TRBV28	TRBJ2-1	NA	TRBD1	TGTGCCAGCAGTTTTCGACAGGGGTTGGGTGCCTACAATGAGCAGTTCTTC	CASSFRQGLGAYNEQFF
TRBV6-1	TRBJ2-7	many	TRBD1	TGTGCCAGCAGTGAAGAGGGGACAGTCTACGAGCAGTACTTC	CASSEEGTVYEQYF
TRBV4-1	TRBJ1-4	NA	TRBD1	TGCGCCAGTTCTCTACAGGGGAAAGGGGAAAAACTGTTTTTT	CASSLQGKGEKLFF
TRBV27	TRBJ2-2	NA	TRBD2	TGTGCCAGCAGACCTCTGCTAGCGGGAGATAACACCGGGGAGCTGTTTTTT	CASRPLLAGDNTGELFF